The 30 T cell receptor beta chains below were found in one sample sequenced in a study of PD-1 blockade in classical Hodgkin lymphoma. Measured with immunoSEQ multiplex PCR; TCRdb has only the in-frame clones, and not every one. The top ten hold about 0.59% of the sample, which has about 30,000 clones, approximately 80% seen once. Stated time point: cycle 4 day 1 (C4D1), after 6 weeks of nivolumab. Every patient was affected by relapse after autologous stem cell transplantation, while exposure to brentuximab vedotin was not uniform. Researchers used magnetic negative selection to pull out pure CD4+ T cells from thawed PBMCs. Material: CD4+ T cells from blood, obtained before the fourth cycle of nivolumab. These receptor sequences come from a human donor with classical Hodgkin lymphoma.

This clone turned up a few times. The chain has TRBV30 and TRBJ2-2; TRBD1 agrees at 7 bases. V shed 2 bases and J 5 bases; nucleotides not matched to a gene: 8. Germline V lookup: CDR1 GTSNPN, CDR2 SVGIG (reference sequence). The CDR3 totals 15 residues. CDR3: CAWSQTGTVTGELFF. CDR3 DNA: TGTGCCTGGAGTCAGACCGGGACAGTAACCGGGGAGCTGTTTTTT.

V usage is TRBV12-5 and J usage is TRBJ2-1; D might be TRBD1 (5 bases). The CDR3 spans 14 residues. Trimming took 2 bases from V and 9 from J, leaving 14 bases between them. Germline lookup yields CDR1 LGHNT and CDR2 FRNRAP. The chain's CDR3 is CASGLPLRDREQFF. In DNA form, the CDR3 reads TGTGCTAGTGGTTTGCCCCTCAGGGATCGTGAGCAGTTCTTC. The entire variable domain, with the rest obtained from reference TRBV12-5 and TRBJ2-1, is as follows: DARVTQTPRHKVTEMGQEVTMRCQPILGHNTVFWYRQTMMQGLELLAYFRNRAPLDDSGMPKDRFSAEMPDATLATLKIQPSEPRDSAVYFCASGLPLRDREQFFGPGTRLTVL.

The chain links TRBV6-6 to TRBJ1-1; D is unresolved. The germline CDR1 and CDR2 sequences are MNHNY and SVGAGI (reference sequence). This CDR3 contains 12 residues. The V end lost 5 bases, the J end lost 6 bases, and 10 bases lay between the germline ends. The CDR3 nucleotides read TGTGCCAGCAGTCTCCCTGGGGCTGAAGCTTTCTTT. Protein product: CASSLPGAEAFF.

V and J are TRBV5-1 and TRBJ1-2, with D perhaps matching TRBD1 (5 bases). Germline assignment: CDR1 SGHRS and CDR2 YFSETQ. With 0 bases removed from V and 7 bases from J, the gap between germline ends came to 13 bases. This CDR3 is built from 14 residues. As DNA, the CDR3 is TGCGCCAGCAGCTTGGACCCAGGGAAGGTTGGCTACACCTTC. Protein sequence: CASSLDPGKVGYTF.

The V gene is TRBV27, the J gene TRBJ2-3; 11 nucleotides match TRBD1. V lost 0 bases to trimming and J lost 6 bases; unmatched junction nucleotides: 11. CDR3 length: 18 amino acids. Germline lookup yields CDR1 MNHEY and CDR2 SMNVEV (reference sequence). The CDR3 nucleotides read TGTGCCAGCAGTTTATCCCTCTCTGGACAGGGGGCAGGGGATACGCAGTATTTT. Translation gives CASSLSLSGQGAGDTQYF.

The CDR3 spells CATSRDSSSNQPQHF. The DNA of the CDR3 is TGTGCCACCAGCAGAGATAGCTCTAGCAATCAGCCCCAGCATTTT. The rearrangement uses TRBV15 and TRBJ1-5; D is unclear. The CDR3 contains 15 residues. The V gene's germline CDR1 is LNHNV and CDR2 YYDKDF (reference sequence). V shed 0 bases and J shed 0 bases, with 6 bases lying between them.

The gene calls are TRBV5-8 and TRBJ1-2, with unresolved D. Germline V CDR1 and CDR2: SGHTS, YDEGEE. The CDR3 extends over 14 amino acids. The ends were cut back, 3 bases at V and 9 bases at J, with 18 bases in the middle. CDR3 sequence: CASSSSRGITSYTF. Written as DNA, the CDR3 is TGTGCCAGCAGCTCATCACGAGGGATCACTAGCTACACCTTC.

The chain has TRBV21-1 and TRBJ1-6; the table calls TRBD1, which could not be checked here. TRBV21-1 is marked as a pseudogene. The CDR3 has 18 amino acids. The CDR3 sequence: CASSTSIVPGQQNSPLHF. CDR3 nucleotide sequence: TGTGCCAGCAGCACGAGCATAGTACCGGGACAACAAAATTCACCCCTCCACTTT.

The V and J genes are TRBV2 and TRBJ1-5; TRBD1 matches 9 bases. The CDR3 totals 16 residues. CDR1 and CDR2 (germline): SNHLY, FYNNEI. The V gene end was trimmed by 4 bases and the J gene end by 4 bases; junction bases not matched to a gene: 8. CDR3 in amino acids: CASSAQLGQGNQPQHF. CDR3 bases: TGTGCCAGCAGTGCCCAGTTGGGACAGGGTAATCAGCCCCAGCATTTT.

The chain has TRBV5-1 and TRBJ2-1, with 9 nucleotides matching TRBD2. Germline-derived CDR1 and CDR2 are SGHRS and YFSETQ. CDR3 length: 14 residues. V trimming: 7 bases; J trimming: 9 bases; junction bases outside the gene matches: 11. The CDR3: CASDHGGGASEQFF. The CDR3, as DNA: TGCGCCAGCGATCACGGCGGGGGGGCCAGTGAGCAGTTCTTC.

The chain couples TRBV11-2 to TRBJ2-1; D remains ambiguous. The CDR3 runs to 14 residues. Germline loops: CDR1 SGHAT, CDR2 FQNNGV. Between the trimmed V and J ends, which lost 5 bases and 8 bases, there was a span of 16 bases. In DNA, the CDR3 is TGTGCCAGCAGCCCGGACCCGGGTGAGCATGAGCAGTTCTTC. Its translation is CASSPDPGEHEQFF. Complete variable domain (other parts from reference TRBV11-2 and TRBJ2-1): EAGVAQSPRYKIIEKRQSVAFWCNPISGHATLYWYQQILGQGPKLLIQFQNNGVVDDSQLPKDRFSAERLKGVDSTLKIQPAKLEDSAVYLCASSPDPGEHEQFFGPGTRLTVL.

The gene calls are TRBV19 and TRBJ1-1, with unresolved D. The CDR3 runs to 11 residues. CDR1 is LNHDA, CDR2 SQIVND, per germline (reference sequence). With 3 bases removed from V and 7 bases from J, the gap between germline ends came to 6 bases. The CDR3 region is CASSMRVEAFF. In DNA form, the CDR3 reads TGTGCCAGTAGTATGAGGGTTGAAGCTTTCTTT.

CDR3 amino acids: CASNEQGRDTQYF. In DNA, the CDR3 is TGCGCCAGCAACGAACAGGGACGCGATACGCAGTATTTT. The chain links TRBV5-1 to TRBJ2-3; TRBD1 is a possible D gene (6 bases). CDR1 is SGHRS, CDR2 YFSETQ, per germline. Trimming shortened V by 6 bases and J by 6 bases, and 14 bases separated the two germline ends. CDR3 length equals 13 residues. The whole variable domain, filled in from reference TRBV5-1 and TRBJ2-3, reads KAGVTQTPRYLIKTRGQQVTLSCSPISGHRSVSWYQQTPGQGLQFLFEYFSETQRNKGNFPGRFSGRQFSNSRSEMNVSTLELGDSALYLCASNEQGRDTQYFGPGTRLTVL.

J is TRBJ1-2 and V is TRBV28; D not certain. The ends were cut back, 7 bases at V and 7 bases at J, with 13 bases in the middle. Germline values: CDR1 MDHEN, CDR2 SYDVKM. The CDR3 loop spans 12 amino acids. This CDR3 is CASTQGASGYTF. The CDR3 coding sequence is TGTGCCAGCACCCAAGGTGCGAGTGGCTACACCTTC.

V is TRBV5-1 and J is TRBJ1-1; no clear D. This CDR3 is 16 amino acids long. CDR1 and CDR2 (germline): SGHRS, YFSETQ. The V gene lost 0 bases and the J gene lost 1 base, with 13 bases spanning the gap. DNA of the CDR3: TGCGCCAGCAGCTTGGAGATGGGCGTACAGAACACTGAAGCTTTCTTT. Its protein product is CASSLEMGVQNTEAFF.

The rearrangement joins TRBV5-1 to TRBJ2-1; 7 nucleotides line up with TRBD2. Trimming removed 5 bases from V and 10 bases from J; junction bases left unmatched: 15. The germline V gene encodes CDR1 SGHRS and CDR2 YFSETQ. CDR3 length equals 15 residues. CDR3 region: CASSSGSGLSGEQFF. Here the CDR3 DNA reads TGCGCCAGCAGTAGCGGGTCCGGCCTCAGTGGCGAGCAGTTCTTC.

The chain combines TRBV11-3 with TRBJ1-1; TRBD1 matches 8 bases. From germline, CDR1 is SGHNT and CDR2 YENEEA. The trim removed 5 bases at V and 1 base at J, leaving 12 bases unmatched. CDR3 length: 17 amino acids. The chain's CDR3 is CASSLSRMGQANTEAFF. The CDR3 nucleotides are TGTGCCAGCAGCCTATCGAGGATGGGACAGGCGAACACTGAAGCTTTCTTT.

Here the CDR3 DNA reads TGCGCCAGCAGCTTGGAAGGCTCCTCCACCGGGGAGCTGTTTTTT. Residues: CASSLEGSSTGELFF. The chain links TRBV5-1 to TRBJ2-2; D unclear. The CDR3 loop spans 15 amino acids. V shed 0 bases and J shed 4 bases, with 10 bases lying between them. From germline, CDR1 is SGHRS and CDR2 YFSETQ.

This sequence joins TRBV19 and TRBJ1-2; TRBD1 matches 9 bases. In germline, CDR1 is LNHDA, CDR2 SQIVND (reference sequence). The CDR3 is made up of 15 amino acids. The J segment lost 4 bases and the V segment lost 4 bases, leaving 7 bases of the junction unmatched. Here the CDR3 DNA reads TGTGCCAGTAGTACTTTAGGGACAGGGTCCTATGGCTACACCTTC. Its protein product is CASSTLGTGSYGYTF.

The genes are TRBV5-1 and TRBJ1-4; 12 bases align to TRBD1. In germline, CDR1 is SGHRS, CDR2 YFSETQ. Trimming took 4 bases from V and 8 from J; bases not matched to a gene: 6. The CDR3 totals 15 residues. The CDR3 sequence is CASSTTGTGGEKLFF. CDR3 sequence (DNA): TGCGCCAGCAGCACAACCGGGACAGGGGGCGAAAAACTGTTTTTT.

This clone was observed a few times. The rearrangement links TRBV10-3 to TRBJ1-5; no reliable D call. Deletions cut 2 bases from V and 4 bases from J, with 3 bases between. Germline V gives CDR1 ENHRY, CDR2 SYGVKD. The CDR3 is made up of 12 amino acids. The CDR3 region is CAISEQNQPQHF. In DNA, the CDR3 is TGTGCCATCAGTGAGCAAAATCAGCCCCAGCATTTT.

The chain carries TRBV5-1 and TRBJ2-3; 10 nucleotides line up with TRBD2. The V segment lost 0 bases and the J segment 7 bases; nucleotides outside the gene matches: 5. CDR1 is SGHRS and CDR2 is YFSETQ in the germline V gene. The CDR3 is made up of 15 amino acids. CDR3 sequence reads: CASSLVASGGHTQYF. The DNA of the CDR3 is TGCGCCAGCAGCTTGGTGGCTAGCGGGGGCCATACGCAGTATTTT.

This chain uses TRBV19 with TRBJ1-2; maybe TRBD1 (5 bases). The CDR3 is 12 amino acids. Germline CDR1 reads LNHDA; CDR2 reads SQIVND (reference sequence). V shed 5 bases and J shed 5 bases, with 9 bases lying between them. CDR3 sequence: CASSSQGYGYTF. The CDR3 coding sequence is TGTGCCAGTAGTTCTCAGGGTTATGGCTACACCTTC.

J is TRBJ2-2 and V is TRBV5-1, with a possible D match to TRBD1 (5 bases). Germline V gene lookup returns CDR1 SGHRS and CDR2 YFSETQ. This CDR3 has 14 amino acids. The V and J ends lost 4 bases and 3 bases respectively, with 10 bases between them. CDR3 sequence: CASSPQTDTGELFF. The CDR3 DNA reads TGCGCCAGCAGCCCCCAGACAGACACCGGGGAGCTGTTTTTT.

The V and J genes are TRBV5-1 and TRBJ1-4, with D perhaps matching TRBD1 (5 bases). Per the germline V gene, CDR1 is SGHRS and CDR2 is YFSETQ. V was clipped by 2 bases and J by 2 bases, with 10 bases between them. This CDR3 spans 15 amino acids. The CDR3 spells CASSFGGTTNEKLFF. The CDR3 nucleotides read TGCGCCAGCAGCTTCGGGGGAACTACTAATGAAAAACTGTTTTTT.

DNA of the CDR3: TGTGCCAGCAGTCCGTTGGGCTTGGGACGAGAGACCCAGTACTTC. It yields the protein CASSPLGLGRETQYF. The chain is built from TRBV28 and TRBJ2-5; D possibly matches TRBD1 or TRBD2 (5 bases each). V lost 5 bases and J lost 4, with 17 bases in between. The CDR3 is made up of 15 amino acids. Germline V CDR1 and CDR2: MDHEN, SYDVKM.

This chain joins TRBV5-1 and TRBJ2-2, with D possibly being TRBD1 (5 bases). V was shortened by 4 bases and J by 1 base, with 8 bases between the two germline ends. Germline V gives CDR1 SGHRS, CDR2 YFSETQ. The CDR3 runs 14 residues. Written as DNA, the CDR3 is TGCGCCAGCAGCAACGGACAGAACACCGGGGAGCTGTTTTTT. As protein: CASSNGQNTGELFF.

This clone was counted a few times. V usage is TRBV11-1 and J usage is TRBJ1-2; weak D call: TRBD1 (5 bases). The germline V and J ends were trimmed by 0 bases and 4 bases, with 12 bases remaining between them. The germline gives CDR1 SGHAT, CDR2 FQDESV (reference sequence). This CDR3 region has 15 residues. The CDR3 bases are TGTGCCAGCAGCTTAGCGGGAGCAGGGATCTATGGCTACACCTTC. It is translated as CASSLAGAGIYGYTF.

This clone appeared a few times. V and J are TRBV6-5 and TRBJ1-2; 7 bases align to TRBD1. The germline V gene encodes CDR1 MNHEY and CDR2 SVGAGI. V was clipped by 0 bases and J by 4 bases; unmatched bases: 5. CDR3 length: 15 amino acids. Here the CDR3 reads CASSYSSDRSYGYTF. Here the CDR3 DNA reads TGTGCCAGCAGTTACTCGTCGGACAGGTCCTATGGCTACACCTTC.

The CDR3 bases are TGTGCCAGCAGTCCGGACAGGGGGAAACACGAGCAGTACTTC. Its protein product is CASSPDRGKHEQYF. The chain joins TRBV6-6 to TRBJ2-7, with 10 bases matching TRBD1. Germline CDR1 is MNHNY and CDR2 is SVGAGI (reference sequence). The CDR3 is 14 residues long. The V gene end was trimmed by 5 bases and the J gene end by 5 bases; junction bases not matched to a gene: 6.